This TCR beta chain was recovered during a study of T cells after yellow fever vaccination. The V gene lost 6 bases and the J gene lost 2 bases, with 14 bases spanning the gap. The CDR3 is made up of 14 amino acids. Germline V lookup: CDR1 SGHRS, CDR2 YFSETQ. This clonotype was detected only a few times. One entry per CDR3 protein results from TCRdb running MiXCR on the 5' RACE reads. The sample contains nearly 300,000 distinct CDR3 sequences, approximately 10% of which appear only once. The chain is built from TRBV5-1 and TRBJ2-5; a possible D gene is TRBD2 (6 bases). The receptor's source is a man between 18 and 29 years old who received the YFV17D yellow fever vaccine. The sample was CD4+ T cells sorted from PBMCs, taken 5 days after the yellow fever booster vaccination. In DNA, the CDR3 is TGCGCCAGCAATCAATTGGGGGGACAAGAGACCCAGTACTTC. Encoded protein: CASNQLGGQETQYF.